What follows are 25 T cell receptor beta chains derived from one specimen sequenced in a study of beta chain features in type 1 diabetes. General study findings and limits: Within each of all four CD4+ subsets, Type 1 diabetes patients had TCRB CDR3s that were moderately but significantly shorter.

Isolated RNA was reverse transcribed in full, so expressed TCRB transcripts were sequenced. The repertoire was sequenced with immunoSEQ multiplex PCR; TCRdb's copy has only in-frame clones and lacks some. The sample has under 350,000 clones, approximately 25% seen once. Antigen specificity for these receptors is unknown. The sample comprised naive CD4+ T cells from blood. These receptors all stem from a woman aged 25 to 45 with type 1 diabetes.

This clone was observed a few times. The chain uses TRBV27 and TRBJ1-1, with D possibly matching TRBD1 (5 bases). Germline values: CDR1 MNHEY, CDR2 SMNVEV (reference sequence). The V and J ends lost 6 bases and 7 bases respectively, with 15 bases between them. The CDR3 extends over 13 amino acids. The CDR3 here is CASSLSAGGEAFF. CDR3 coding DNA: TGTGCCAGCAGCCTCTCCGCCGGGGGTGAAGCTTTCTTT.

In this sample, this clone turned up a few times. Other DNA sequences from this sample encode an identical CDR3 as well. This chain connects TRBV7-3 to TRBJ2-1; 9 bases are shared with TRBD2. In germline, CDR1 is SGHTA, CDR2 FQGTGA. With 3 bases clipped from V and 3 bases from J, the junction kept 3 bases outside the gene matches. CDR3 length: 15 residues. The CDR3 sequence is CASSLTSGVYNEQFF. The CDR3 bases are TGTGCCAGCAGCTTGACTAGCGGAGTCTACAATGAGCAGTTCTTC. The entire variable domain, with the rest obtained from reference TRBV7-3 and TRBJ2-1, is as follows: GAGVSQTPSNKVTEKGKYVELRCDPISGHTALYWYRQSLGQGPEFLIYFQGTGAADDSGLPNDRFFAVRPEGSVSTLKIQRTERGDSAVYLCASSLTSGVYNEQFFGPGTRLTVL.

V usage is TRBV4-2 and J usage is TRBJ1-4, with 7 bases aligning to TRBD1. Trimming took 1 base from V and 7 from J; bases not matched to a gene: 12. The V gene's germline CDR1 is LGHNA and CDR2 YNFKEQ. The CDR3 length is 17 residues. The CDR3 nucleotides read TGTGCCAGCAGCCAAGTCGGTCGTGGGACAGCAATTGAAAAACTGTTTTTT. It codes for CASSQVGRGTAIEKLFF.

On this clone itself: Additional DNA sequences in this sample encode the identical CDR3. The chain employs TRBV30 and TRBJ1-5, with D uncertain. Trimming took off 2 bases at V and 4 bases at J, with 9 bases between the two ends. Germline loops: CDR1 GTSNPN, CDR2 SVGIG (reference sequence). The CDR3 loop spans 13 amino acids. In DNA, the CDR3 is TGTGCCTGGAGTATCCGGGGAAATCAGCCCCAGCATTTT. It yields the protein CAWSIRGNQPQHF.

The CDR3 region is CASSLSLLSSYNEQFF. The CDR3 DNA sequence: TGTGCCAGCAGCTTATCACTGCTAAGCTCCTACAATGAGCAGTTCTTC. The chain couples TRBV7-3 to TRBJ2-1; no clear D gene. Trimming left V 2 bases short and J 0 bases short, with 11 bases between. CDR1 and CDR2 (germline): SGHTA, FQGTGA. The CDR3 extends over 16 amino acids.

This chain connects TRBV18 to TRBJ2-7; tentative D call: TRBD1 (5 bases). The V end was cut by 0 bases, the J end by 3 bases, with 9 bases between. The CDR3 length is 14 residues. Germline CDR1 and CDR2: KGHSH and LQKENI. CDR3 region: CASSPPQGYYEQYF. Written as DNA, the CDR3 is TGTGCCAGCTCACCACCGCAGGGTTACTACGAGCAGTACTTC.

The chain is built from TRBV6-6 and TRBJ1-2, with 9 bases lining up with TRBD1. Germline assignment: CDR1 MNHNY and CDR2 SVGAGI (reference sequence). The CDR3 runs to 16 residues. Trimming at V came to 0 bases and at J to 10 bases, leaving 12 bases not matched to a gene. DNA for the CDR3: TGTGCCAGCAGTTACTCGGCTTTAGGGACAGGGACTTACTACACCTTC. It translates to CASSYSALGTGTYYTF.

The chain is built from TRBV9 and TRBJ2-3; 10 bases are shared with TRBD1. Germline loops: CDR1 SGDLS, CDR2 YYNGEE. The V and J ends lost 3 bases and 4 bases, in that order; junction bases with no gene match: 5. This CDR3 is 15 amino acids long. CDR3 in amino acids: CASSGQGAWADTQYF. The DNA for the CDR3 is TGTGCCAGCAGCGGACAGGGGGCTTGGGCAGATACGCAGTATTTT.

In this sample, this clone turned up a few times. The chain joins TRBV25-1 to TRBJ2-7; TRBD1 aligns across 12 bases. CDR1 is MGHDK and CDR2 is SYGVNS in the germline V gene. The V gene end was trimmed by 3 bases and the J gene end by 4 bases; junction bases not matched to a gene: 1. This CDR3 contains 14 residues. CDR3: CASSEGQGAYEQYF. In DNA form, the CDR3 reads TGTGCCAGCAGTGAGGGACAGGGGGCTTACGAGCAGTACTTC.

This clone was counted between two and nine times. The chain carries TRBV7-2 and TRBJ1-2; 9 nucleotides match TRBD1. Trimming removed 2 bases from V and 3 bases from J; junction bases left unmatched: 4. Germline V gene lookup returns CDR1 SGHTA and CDR2 FQGNSA. The CDR3 contains 15 residues. The CDR3, as DNA: TGTGCCAGCAGCTTAAGGACAGGGGCTGACTATGGCTACACCTTC. This sequence encodes CASSLRTGADYGYTF.

This clone came up once. This sequence joins TRBV9 and TRBJ2-2; tentatively, D is TRBD2 (6 bases). Looked up from germline, CDR1 is SGDLS and CDR2 is YYNGEE. V was trimmed by 0 bases and J by 1 base, leaving 10 bases between them. This CDR3 region has 16 residues. This CDR3 is CASSVGGGMNTGELFF. As DNA, the CDR3 is TGTGCCAGCAGCGTAGGGGGCGGGATGAACACCGGGGAGCTGTTTTTT.

This clone was seen a few times. The chain joins TRBV29-1 to TRBJ2-7, with 8 bases fitting TRBD2. The junction had 4 bases not matched to a gene; V was cut back by 0 bases and J by 3 bases. This CDR3 region has 14 residues. From germline, CDR1 is SQVTM and CDR2 ANQGSEA. CDR3 sequence: CSVEEAGAIYEQYF. The CDR3 DNA sequence: TGCAGCGTTGAAGAAGCGGGAGCTATCTACGAGCAGTACTTC.

This clone has a handful of counts. The chain has TRBV30 and TRBJ1-6, with D unclear. This CDR3 region has 12 residues. Germline lookup yields CDR1 GTSNPN and CDR2 SVGIG (reference sequence). Trimming took off 0 bases at V and 9 bases at J, with 6 bases between the two ends. CDR3 in amino acids: CAWSVTSSPLHF. CDR3 DNA: TGTGCCTGGAGTGTAACTTCTTCACCCCTCCACTTT. Looking up the rest from reference TRBV30 and TRBJ1-6 gives the full variable domain: SQTIHQWPATLVQPVGSPLSLECTVEGTSNPNLYWYRQAAGRGLQLLFYSVGIGQISSEVPQNLSASRPQDRQFILSSKKLLLSDSGFYLCAWSVTSSPLHFGNGTRLTVT.

This clone appeared a single time. The chain joins TRBV5-1 to TRBJ1-1; D not resolved. V lost 1 base and J lost 0, with 7 bases in between. This CDR3 contains 14 residues. The V gene's germline CDR1 is SGHRS and CDR2 YFSETQ. The CDR3 nucleotides read TGCGCCAGCAGCTTGTTCCAGATGAACACTGAAGCTTTCTTT. Its protein product is CASSLFQMNTEAFF.

In this sample, this clone turned up a few times. The chain combines TRBV7-2 with TRBJ1-5; D call uncertain. V lost 4 bases, J lost 7 bases, and 8 bases lay in between. The CDR3 is 12 amino acids. CDR1 is SGHTA, CDR2 FQGNSA, per germline. The CDR3, as DNA: TGTGCCAGCAGCTATCCTGGCCAGCCCCAGCATTTT. Its translation is CASSYPGQPQHF.

This clone was counted only a few times. The genes are TRBV2 and TRBJ2-3; 8 bases fit TRBD1. This CDR3 is 14 amino acids long. CDR1 and CDR2 from the germline V gene are SNHLY and FYNNEI. Trimming at V came to 7 bases and at J to 5 bases, leaving 8 bases not matched to a gene. The CDR3 DNA sequence: TGTGCCAGCACTATGGACAGGGTTGGAGATACGCAGTATTTT. It is translated as CASTMDRVGDTQYF.

The gene calls are TRBV19 and TRBJ1-1; 7 bases are a match to TRBD1. This CDR3 region has 14 residues. Germline V gene sequence: CDR1 LNHDA, CDR2 SQIVND (reference sequence). V was pared by 5 bases and J by 4 bases, with 7 bases of the junction left unmatched. CDR3 protein: CASSRDRAGTEAFF. The CDR3 DNA follows: TGTGCCAGTAGTCGTGACAGGGCGGGCACTGAAGCTTTCTTT.

This chain uses TRBV4-1 with TRBJ2-7; D is unresolved. CDR1 is MGHRA, CDR2 YSYEKL, per germline. The CDR3 runs to 16 residues. Trimming removed 1 base from V and 2 bases from J, with 15 bases in between. DNA for the CDR3: TGCGCCAGCAGCCAAGTTCGCTTAGCTAACGCCTACGAGCAGTACTTC. It encodes CASSQVRLANAYEQYF.

The chain couples TRBV30 to TRBJ2-7; 7 bases are a match to TRBD2. Germline V lookup: CDR1 GTSNPN, CDR2 SVGIG (reference sequence). This CDR3 spans 13 amino acids. V was clipped by 3 bases and J by 1 base; unmatched bases: 3. In nucleotides, the CDR3 is TGTGCCTGGAGAGGGAGGGGATCCTACGAGCAGTACTTC. Protein product: CAWRGRGSYEQYF. Using reference TRBV30 and TRBJ2-7 for the parts outside the CDR3, the full variable domain is SQTIHQWPATLVQPVGSPLSLECTVEGTSNPNLYWYRQAAGRGLQLLFYSVGIGQISSEVPQNLSASRPQDRQFILSSKKLLLSDSGFYLCAWRGRGSYEQYFGPGTRLTVT.

This clone has just a few counts. This sequence joins TRBV18 and TRBJ2-4, with TRBD2 matching over 7 bases. Germline V gives CDR1 KGHSH, CDR2 LQKENI. There are 15 residues in the CDR3. J gave up 8 bases and V 3 bases, and 10 bases lay outside the gene matches. The CDR3 reads CASSPRGVGQDIQYF. For the CDR3, the DNA is TGTGCCAGCTCACCTCGGGGGGTTGGGCAAGACATTCAGTACTTC.

This clone is a singleton in its sample. The gene calls are TRBV6-5 and TRBJ2-7; the D gene is possibly TRBD2 (6 bases). Germline CDR1 reads MNHEY; CDR2 reads SVGAGI. This CDR3 is built from 15 residues. Between the trimmed V and J ends, which lost 0 bases and 4 bases, there was a span of 13 bases. The DNA of the CDR3 is TGTGCCAGCAGTTACTCCACAGCGGAGGGATACGAGCAGTACTTC. Translating gives CASSYSTAEGYEQYF.

There are a few counts of this clone. J is TRBJ1-1 and V is TRBV30; 8 bases are shared with TRBD1. The CDR3 length is 13 residues. Germline V lookup: CDR1 GTSNPN, CDR2 SVGIG (reference sequence). Unmatched junction bases numbered 2, after V lost 1 base and J lost 4 bases. The CDR3 DNA is TGTGCCTGGAGTGGGACAGGGTCCACTGAAGCTTTCTTT. It is translated as CAWSGTGSTEAFF.

This clone was picked up a small number of times. The chain employs TRBV30 and TRBJ2-1, with D perhaps matching TRBD1 (5 bases). This CDR3 has 14 amino acids. Trimming removed 0 bases at V and 7 bases at J, with 13 bases between. Germline-derived CDR1 and CDR2 are GTSNPN and SVGIG (reference sequence). The CDR3, as DNA: TGTGCCTGGAGTGTACTCAGTGGGGCTAATGAGCAGTTCTTC. Translating it yields CAWSVLSGANEQFF.

The CDR3 region is CASSYSTGDTEAFF. CDR3 nucleotide sequence: TGTGCCAGCAGTTACTCGACCGGGGACACTGAAGCTTTCTTT. The rearrangement uses TRBV6-5 and TRBJ1-1; D unclear. CDR3 size: 14 residues. V was clipped by 0 bases and J by 3 bases, with 8 bases between them. Germline V gives CDR1 MNHEY, CDR2 SVGAGI.

This clone was seen a few times. The CDR3 region is CAWERDSYEQYF. The CDR3 DNA sequence: TGTGCCTGGGAGAGGGACAGCTACGAGCAGTACTTC. The chain uses TRBV30 and TRBJ2-7; 7 bases map to TRBD1. CDR1 GTSNPN and CDR2 SVGIG come from the germline V gene (reference sequence). This CDR3 is 12 amino acids long. V lost 5 bases, J lost 3 bases, and 4 bases stayed unmatched.